This paragraph covers one TCR beta chain sequence. Antigen specificity is unknown. This sample is part of a study of T cell repertoires in cytomegalovirus infection. V shed 4 bases and J shed 0 bases, with 16 bases lying between them. CDR1 is SGHVS, CDR2 FNYEAQ, per germline. CDR3 length: 16 amino acids. TCRdb re-derived calls from the reads in MiXCR, one entry per CDR3 protein. The table records around 100,000 distinct CDR3 sequences, under 35% of them present only once. The chain is built from TRBV7-6 and TRBJ2-7; the D is unclear. The sequence came from a human donor in good health (CMV status not recorded). Some clones in this sample may be carry-over from other donors' samples. The specimen was CD8+ T cells from cultured PBMCs, collected from culture after CMV antigen stimulation. The CDR3 DNA is TGTGCCAGCAGCTACCTGGATCAGGTCGCCTCCTACGAGCAGTACTTC. Amino acids: CASSYLDQVASYEQYF.